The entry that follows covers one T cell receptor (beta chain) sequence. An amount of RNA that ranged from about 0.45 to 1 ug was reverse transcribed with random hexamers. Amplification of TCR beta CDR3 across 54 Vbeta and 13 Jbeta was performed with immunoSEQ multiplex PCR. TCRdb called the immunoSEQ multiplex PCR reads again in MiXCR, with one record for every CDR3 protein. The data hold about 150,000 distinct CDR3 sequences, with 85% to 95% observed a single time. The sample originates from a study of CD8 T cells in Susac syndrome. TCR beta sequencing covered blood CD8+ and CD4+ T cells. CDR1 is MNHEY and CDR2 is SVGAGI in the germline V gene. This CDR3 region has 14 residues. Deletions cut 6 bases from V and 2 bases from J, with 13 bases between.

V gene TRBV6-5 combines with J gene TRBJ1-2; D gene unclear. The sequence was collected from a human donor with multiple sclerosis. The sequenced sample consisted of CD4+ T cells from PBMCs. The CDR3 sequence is CASRLDGVNYGYTF. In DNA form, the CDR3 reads TGTGCCAGCAGATTAGACGGCGTCAACTATGGCTACACCTTC.